The T cell receptor beta chain described here comes from a study of cytomegalovirus exposure and HLA in healthy donors. Study information: The early release's HLA-typed donors yielded tens of millions of unique TCRs. Study-wide results and limits: Reportedly, a later analysis found an Asian-associated ancestry cluster had fewer N-insertions than the approximately 700-donor mean. By a later analysis, the bulk of CMV-associated TCR beta chains appeared HLA-restricted. Presence/absence analyses assumed roughly uniform sequencing depth across donors, which may not hold.

The CDR3 consists of 13 residues. V shed 3 bases and J shed 4 bases, with 10 bases lying between them. Germline V gene sequence: CDR1 SGHDT, CDR2 YYEEEE. In the case of this clone: The antigen remains unidentified.

Vbeta (60) and Jbeta (13) primers were used in the PCR. Clones were read by immunoSEQ multiplex PCR, and TCRdb kept only the in-frame ones, dropping some. The sample lists 110,000 to 150,000 clones, approximately 68% seen once, with over 2% in the top ten. The rearrangement links TRBV5-6 to TRBJ1-2, with D unclear. Sequencing was carried out using PBMCs. The receptor was derived from a man aged 35 to 55 in good health and CMV-seronegative. This CDR3 reads CASSSHHSYGYTF. CDR3 DNA sequence: TGTGCCAGCAGCTCTCATCACAGCTATGGCTACACCTTC.